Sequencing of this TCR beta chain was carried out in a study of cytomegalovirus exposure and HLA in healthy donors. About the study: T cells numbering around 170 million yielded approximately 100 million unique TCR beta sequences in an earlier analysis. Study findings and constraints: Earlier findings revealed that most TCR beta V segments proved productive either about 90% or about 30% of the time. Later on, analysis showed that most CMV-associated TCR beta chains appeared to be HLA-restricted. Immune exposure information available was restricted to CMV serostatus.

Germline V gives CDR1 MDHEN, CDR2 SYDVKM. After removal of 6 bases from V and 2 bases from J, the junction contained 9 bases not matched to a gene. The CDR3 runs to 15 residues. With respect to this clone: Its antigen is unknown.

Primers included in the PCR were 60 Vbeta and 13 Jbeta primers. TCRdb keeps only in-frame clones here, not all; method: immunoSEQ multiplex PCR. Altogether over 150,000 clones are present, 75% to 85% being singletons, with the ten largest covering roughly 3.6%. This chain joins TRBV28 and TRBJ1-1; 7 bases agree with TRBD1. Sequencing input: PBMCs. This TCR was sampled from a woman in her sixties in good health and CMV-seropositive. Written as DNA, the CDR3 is TGTGCCAGCAGCCCAGGGGACAGCAGAAACACTGAAGCTTTCTTT. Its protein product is CASSPGDSRNTEAFF. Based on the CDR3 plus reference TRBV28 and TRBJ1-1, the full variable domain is DVKVTQSSRYLVKRTGEKVFLECVQDMDHENMFWYRQDPGLGLRLIYFSYDVKMKEKGDIPEGYSVSREKKERFSLILESASTNQTSMYLCASSPGDSRNTEAFFGQGTRLTVV.